The source of this T cell receptor beta chain is a study of a mutant IDH1 vaccine in newly diagnosed glioma. Study in general: Prior therapy was radiotherapy, temozolomide, or both; most received both.

Time point noted: week 11, during vaccination. Every single dose of the vaccine, 300 ug of mutant IDH1 20-mer peptide, came with topical imiquimod. Study-wide results and caveats: Of the patients, 80% to 95% had vaccine-induced immune responses. Shifts in the top peripheral T cell clonotypes seemed unrelated to pseudoprogression.

The CDR3 extends over 16 amino acids. Germline V gene sequence: CDR1 KGHSH, CDR2 LQKENI. Trimming stripped 3 bases from V and 0 bases from J, with 12 bases between. Regarding this clone: Its antigen is unidentified.

Some clones are missing from TCRdb's copy, which holds only in-frame ones; the method was immunoSEQ multiplex PCR. In the table there are about 40,000 clones, about 83% of which are singletons. Sequencing was performed on PBMCs, taken from a glioma patient whose treatment included an IDH1 peptide vaccine. The chain carries TRBV18 and TRBJ2-4; D call uncertain. The origin of this receptor is a man in his forties with glioma. The CDR3 protein is CASSPAERLAKNIQYF. The CDR3 DNA follows: TGTGCCAGCTCACCGGCAGAGAGACTAGCCAAAAACATTCAGTACTTC.